These 5 T cell receptor beta chains share one sample of origin, sequenced in a study of T cells after posttransplantation cyclophosphamide (dated by TCRdb to about 2016). Library construction relied on the immunoSEQ multiplex PCR assay. The source is immuneACCESS, and TCRdb retained only in-frame sequences with V and J called. Part of the clones is not carried over; for the studies checked, unresolved V genes explain less than half of this, and the remainder is unexplained. For this sample, approximately 25,000 clones are listed, none of them singletons. The biggest ten clones account for around 4% of the sample. The sequenced sample was PBMCs. Receptor source: a woman aged 45-60 years in good health, CMV-negative, and a related stem cell transplant donor.

This clone was recorded many times. The chain uses TRBV6-4 and TRBJ2-1, with TRBD2 matching 10 bases. This CDR3 spans 15 amino acids. J gave up 5 bases and V 3 bases, and 4 bases lay outside the gene matches. CDR1 and CDR2 (germline): MRHNA, SNTAGT. In DNA, the CDR3 is TGTGCCAGCAGTGAAGGAGCGGGAGGGAACAATGAGCAGTTCTTC. It is translated as CASSEGAGGNNEQFF.

This clone appeared many times. The V call is TRBV5-4, the J call TRBJ1-6; 9 bases map to TRBD1. Trimming removed 0 bases from V and 10 bases from J; junction bases left unmatched: 5. The germline V gene has CDR1 SGHNT and CDR2 YYREEE (reference sequence). The CDR3 runs 15 residues. Written as DNA, the CDR3 is TGTGCCAGCAGCTTGGACAGGGGGCGTCCCTCACCCCTCCACTTT. This gives the protein CASSLDRGRPSPLHF.

This clone was detected ten times or more. The rearrangement joins TRBV13 to TRBJ1-1, with D hard to call. V lost 8 bases and J 5 bases, leaving 9 bases between the germline ends. CDR1 and CDR2 from the germline V gene are PRHDT and FYEKMQ (reference sequence). CDR3 length: 11 amino acids. The CDR3 is CASQRRTEAFF. CDR3 coding DNA: TGTGCCAGCCAGCGGAGGACTGAAGCTTTCTTT.

This clone was counted at least ten times. The chain has TRBV11-2 and TRBJ2-3, with D possibly TRBD2 on 6 matching bases. The germline V and J ends were trimmed by 4 bases and 4 bases, with 12 bases remaining between them. Germline V CDR1 and CDR2: SGHAT, FQNNGV. The CDR3 contains 14 residues. CDR3 loop: CASSSPREPDTQYF. The DNA for the CDR3 is TGTGCCAGCAGCTCACCTCGGGAGCCAGATACGCAGTATTTT.

This clone was seen many times. The gene calls are TRBV5-4 and TRBJ2-5; TRBD1 matches 7 bases. V lost 2 bases and J lost 3; bases outside the gene matches: 4. This CDR3 is built from 14 residues. CDR1 is SGHNT, CDR2 YYREEE, per germline (reference sequence). The CDR3 sequence: CASSFTGTEETQYF. In nucleotides, the CDR3 is TGTGCCAGCAGCTTCACCGGGACAGAAGAGACCCAGTACTTC.